The 13 T cell receptor beta chains in this list originate from one sample, sequenced in a study of control samples from healthy donors and cancer patients. Here immunoSEQ multiplex PCR was the method, and the copy in TCRdb shows in-frame clones only, minus some. Among about 160,000 clones listed, roughly 94% were seen once. Material for sequencing was PBMCs. The receptors originated from a man in his fifties or sixties with colorectal cancer.

The V gene is TRBV3-1 (or the pseudogene TRBV3-2), the J gene TRBJ2-3, with a tentative D call TRBD1 (5 bases). Germline assignment: CDR1 LGHDT and CDR2 YNNKEL (reference sequence). The CDR3 is made up of 14 amino acids. The V end was cut by 0 bases, the J end by 4 bases, with 8 bases between. The CDR3 loop is CASSQEGAADTQYF. The CDR3 DNA reads TGTGCCAGCAGCCAAGAAGGGGCGGCAGATACGCAGTATTTT.

The chain uses TRBV7-2 and TRBJ1-3, with D maybe TRBD1 (6 bases). Trimming removed 1 base from V and 1 base from J, with 14 bases in between. CDR1 SGHTA and CDR2 FQGNSA come from the germline V gene. The length of the CDR3 is 17 residues. Here the CDR3 reads CASSLELHRESGNTIYF. The CDR3 region has the DNA TGTGCCAGCAGCTTAGAACTCCACAGGGAGTCTGGAAACACCATATATTTT.

The chain joins TRBV7-9 to TRBJ1-3, with D tentatively TRBD1 (5 bases). Germline loops: CDR1 SEHNR, CDR2 FQNEAQ (reference sequence). This CDR3 comprises 16 residues. Trimming cost V 0 bases and J 2 bases, with 11 bases left between them. As DNA, the CDR3 is TGTGCCAGCAGCTTAGCTGGGGCAGGGACTGGAAACACCATATATTTT. It yields the protein CASSLAGAGTGNTIYF.

The chain joins TRBV4-1 to TRBJ2-7; D is unclear. Deletions cut 4 bases from V and 2 bases from J, with 18 bases between. Germline V gene sequence: CDR1 MGHRA, CDR2 YSYEKL. The CDR3 loop spans 16 amino acids. The CDR3 DNA reads as TGCGCCAGCAGCCCCAATTCCCCACTAAAGGCCTACGAGCAGTACTTC. Amino acid sequence: CASSPNSPLKAYEQYF.

The rearrangement links TRBV7-2 to TRBJ1-5, with unresolved D. This CDR3 is 15 amino acids long. V lost 2 bases to trimming and J lost 2 bases, with 10 bases between them. The germline CDR1 and CDR2 sequences are SGHTA and FQGNSA. The CDR3 DNA reads as TGTGCCAGCAGCTTAAGGTTGTGGGGCAATCAGCCCCAGCATTTT. The encoded protein is CASSLRLWGNQPQHF.

The DNA of the CDR3 is TGCGCCAGCAGCTTAAACACAGATACGCAGTATTTT. Translated: CASSLNTDTQYF. V usage is TRBV5-1 and J usage is TRBJ2-3; the D is unclear. The CDR3 extends over 12 amino acids. Between the trimmed V and J ends, which lost 2 bases and 2 bases, there was a span of 3 bases. Germline V gene lookup returns CDR1 SGHRS and CDR2 YFSETQ. The whole variable domain, remainder taken from reference TRBV5-1 and TRBJ2-3, is KAGVTQTPRYLIKTRGQQVTLSCSPISGHRSVSWYQQTPGQGLQFLFEYFSETQRNKGNFPGRFSGRQFSNSRSEMNVSTLELGDSALYLCASSLNTDTQYFGPGTRLTVL.

V usage is TRBV3-1 (or the pseudogene TRBV3-2) and J usage is TRBJ1-1, with D possibly matching TRBD1 (5 bases). With 1 base removed from V and 0 bases from J, the gap between germline ends came to 9 bases. Germline-derived CDR1 and CDR2 are LGHDT and YNNKEL (reference sequence). The CDR3 spans 15 residues. The CDR3 bases are TGTGCCAGCAGCCAAGCTGGGACGGTGAACACTGAAGCTTTCTTT. The encoded protein is CASSQAGTVNTEAFF.

The chain joins TRBV5-4 to TRBJ2-3, with 11 bases aligning to TRBD2. V was pared by 3 bases and J by 1 base, with 1 base of the junction left unmatched. Germline CDR1 SGHNT, CDR2 YYREEE (reference sequence). This CDR3 is built from 15 residues. The CDR3 nucleotides are TGTGCCAGCAGCTCACTAGCGGGGGGCACAGATACGCAGTATTTT. Protein: CASSSLAGGTDTQYF. Supplemented by reference TRBV5-4 and TRBJ2-3, the full variable domain reads ETGVTQSPTHLIKTRGQQVTLRCSSQSGHNTVSWYQQALGQGPQFIFQYYREEENGRGNFPPRFSGLQFPNYSSELNVNALELDDSALYLCASSSLAGGTDTQYFGPGTRLTVL.

The V call is TRBV7-2, the J call TRBJ1-1; the match to TRBD1 covers 8 bases. J gave up 6 bases and V 1 base, and 10 bases lay outside the gene matches. Germline V gene sequence: CDR1 SGHTA, CDR2 FQGNSA. This CDR3 spans 16 amino acids. Here the CDR3 DNA reads TGTGCCAGCAGCTTAGATCCAGGGGGCCCGGAAGCTGAAGCTTTCTTT. Amino acids: CASSLDPGGPEAEAFF. Drawing the rest from reference TRBV7-2 and TRBJ1-1, the complete variable domain is GAGVSQSPSNKVTEKGKDVELRCDPISGHTALYWYRQSLGQGLEFLIYFQGNSAPDKSGLPSDRFSAERTGGSVSTLTIQRTQQEDSAVYLCASSLDPGGPEAEAFFGQGTRLTVV.

The chain has TRBV24-1 and TRBJ2-1; no reliable D call. CDR3 size: 15 residues. V was cut by 2 bases and J by 0 bases, with 7 bases left in between. Per germline, CDR1 KGHDR and CDR2 SFDVKD. The CDR3 DNA sequence: TGTGCCACCAGTGATTCGGCGACCTCCTACAATGAGCAGTTCTTC. Translating it yields CATSDSATSYNEQFF.

The chain recombines TRBV3-1 (or the pseudogene TRBV3-2) with TRBJ1-6; D perhaps matches TRBD1 (5 bases). This CDR3 region has 14 residues. V was shortened by 3 bases and J by 11 bases, with 14 bases between the two germline ends. Germline assignment: CDR1 LGHDT and CDR2 YNNKEL (reference sequence). The CDR3 coding sequence is TGTGCCAGCAGCCAGAGCGACAGCAAGGCACCCCTCCACTTT. Encoded protein: CASSQSDSKAPLHF.

This clone is a singleton in its sample. This chain connects TRBV5-4 to TRBJ1-1; tentative D call: TRBD1 (5 bases). V lost 0 bases, J lost 0 bases, and 9 bases lay in between. This CDR3 region has 15 residues. Germline V lookup: CDR1 SGHNT, CDR2 YYREEE (reference sequence). The DNA of the CDR3 is TGTGCCAGCAGCTTGGATGGGGCCGTGAACACTGAAGCTTTCTTT. It is translated as CASSLDGAVNTEAFF. Variable domain in full (rest from reference TRBV5-4 and TRBJ1-1): ETGVTQSPTHLIKTRGQQVTLRCSSQSGHNTVSWYQQALGQGPQFIFQYYREEENGRGNFPPRFSGLQFPNYSSELNVNALELDDSALYLCASSLDGAVNTEAFFGQGTRLTVV.

This chain connects TRBV4-1 to TRBJ2-3, with 9 bases aligning to TRBD1. The CDR3 runs to 15 residues. With V trimmed by 2 bases and J by 1 base, 1 base remained unmatched. CDR1 is MGHRA and CDR2 is YSYEKL in the germline V gene. The CDR3 nucleotides are TGCGCCAGCAGCCAACGACAGGGGGGCACAGATACGCAGTATTTT. Protein product: CASSQRQGGTDTQYF.